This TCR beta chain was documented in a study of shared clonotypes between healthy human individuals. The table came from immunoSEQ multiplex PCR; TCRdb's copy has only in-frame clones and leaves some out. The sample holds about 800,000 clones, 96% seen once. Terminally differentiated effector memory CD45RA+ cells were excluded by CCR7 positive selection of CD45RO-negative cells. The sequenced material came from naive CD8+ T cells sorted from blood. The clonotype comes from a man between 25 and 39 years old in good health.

The CDR3 DNA reads TGTGCCAGCAGCTTAGAGTTGGGTGAAAAACTGTTTTTT. Its protein is CASSLELGEKLFF. The V gene is TRBV11-2, the J gene TRBJ1-4; D call uncertain. In germline, CDR1 is SGHAT, CDR2 FQNNGV. This CDR3 has 13 amino acids. Trimming left V 0 bases short and J 7 bases short, with 6 bases between.